Here is one TCR beta chain with its context. This clonotype was seen a handful of times. Its antigen is not yet known. No clone much larger than this one lies a single base away; base qualities are absent. Instrument used: Illumina HiSeq 2500. Quantitative 5'-RACE with molecular barcodes was the method used to prepare the TCR beta libraries. The authors' pipeline ran thus. A new computational method, built on a probabilistic model of VDJ rearrangement, was used to identify disease-linked TCR variants. The public reads were quality trimmed at Q25 with fastp and then assembled into clones with MiXCR by TCRdb, keeping productive beta chains. Merged by CDR3 protein, the rows form single entries marked with the most common genes and DNA. These V and J calls are TCRdb output, not the study's own analysis. The table for this sample lists some 250,000 distinct CDR3 sequences; 20% to 30% of them were counted only once. 0.6% to 0.75% of the sample is held by the ten biggest clonotypes.

The data were obtained in a study of CD8 T cells in ankylosing spondylitis (dated 2017 in TCRdb). Study-level background: The study profiled T cell receptor beta repertoires in healthy donors and ankylosing spondylitis patients to find disease-linked TCR variants. The full study cohort comprised some 27 ankylosing spondylitis patients and about a hundred healthy donors. Samples of peripheral blood were taken, and for ankylosing spondylitis patients, synovial fluid was collected as well. Results and caveats for the whole study, not just this receptor: Significant enrichment of the disease-linked clones was reported in matched synovial fluid samples from ankylosing spondylitis patients. Blood from ankylosing spondylitis patients appeared to be characterized by a TCR beta motif made up of eight highly homologous amino acid variants. The disease-linked clones showed a CD8+ phenotype and occurred at relatively low frequencies in peripheral blood. Some motif variants had previously been reported in the synovial fluid and blood of reactive arthritis patients, which suggests shared mechanisms of disease initiation.

Trimming removed 5 bases from V and 0 bases from J; the gene matches leave 2 bases unexplained. The CDR3 holds 15 amino acids from the cysteine to the phenylalanine. Of all the DNA, just the CDR3 is kept, 45 bases in frame from base 1. Looking up the germline V gene yields CDR1 SGHTA and CDR2 FQGTGA. This receptor was obtained from a male donor with ankylosing spondylitis or in good health (not recorded which). The sequence links TRBV7-3 to TRBJ2-3, with TRBD2 identical over 10 junction bases. Input material: blood, either unsorted or a sorted T cell fraction (not recorded which). The nucleotide sequence reads TGTGCCAGCAGCCCTAGCGGGGGTAGCACAGATACGCAGTATTTT. This sequence encodes CASSPSGGSTDTQYF.